The 32 T cell receptor beta chains in this list originate from one sample, sequenced in a study of beta chain features in type 1 diabetes. Sequencing targeted expressed TCRB transcripts, as all isolated RNA had been reverse transcribed. Assay used: immunoSEQ multiplex PCR; TCRdb lists only in-frame clones, some missing. The table lists tens of thousands of clones, around a third of them singletons, with 0.45% in the top ten. Material: stem cell memory CD4+ T cells from blood. The source of these receptors is a woman aged 18-35 years in good health.

The chain is built from TRBV19 and TRBJ2-7, with 8 bases aligning to TRBD2. The trim removed 0 bases at V and 5 bases at J, leaving 6 bases unmatched. The CDR3 runs to 15 residues. The germline V gene has CDR1 LNHDA and CDR2 SQIVND (reference sequence). The CDR3 loop reads CASSIEGSGTNEQYF. CDR3 nucleotide sequence: TGTGCCAGTAGTATAGAGGGTAGCGGGACCAACGAGCAGTACTTC.

The J gene is TRBJ2-1, the V gene TRBV7-2, with 7 positions matching TRBD2. The CDR3 sequence is 15 residues long. Germline lookup yields CDR1 SGHTA and CDR2 FQGNSA. Unmatched junction bases numbered 2, after V lost 1 base and J lost 2 bases. In DNA form, the CDR3 reads TGTGCCAGCAGCTTAGAGGGGAGGGCCTACAATGAGCAGTTCTTC. The encoded protein is CASSLEGRAYNEQFF.

The chain links TRBV6-1 to TRBJ2-5, with 8 bases aligning to TRBD2. The CDR3 is 13 residues long. CDR1 and CDR2 from the germline V gene are MNHNS and SASEGT. The junction had 5 bases not matched to a gene; V was cut back by 6 bases and J by 5 bases. CDR3 DNA sequence: TGTGCCAGCAGAGCGGGGGCCCGGGAGACCCAGTACTTC. It yields the protein CASRAGARETQYF.

This clone has only a few counts. The junction and the germline gene differ at one end; a read error may be behind it. The chain employs TRBV7-6 and TRBJ2-7; 8 nucleotides align to TRBD1. Germline CDR1 is SGHVS and CDR2 is FNYEAQ. The CDR3 spans 15 residues. The CDR3 is CASSLAGTGGYEQYF. As DNA, the CDR3 is TGTGCCAGCAGCCTAGCCGGGACAGGAGGCTACGAGCAGTACTTC.

The chain carries TRBV6-5 and TRBJ2-2, with D tentatively TRBD1 (6 bases). This CDR3 is built from 15 residues. Looked up from germline, CDR1 is MNHEY and CDR2 is SVGAGI. Between the trimmed V and J ends, which lost 6 bases and 1 base, there was a span of 12 bases. The chain's CDR3 is CASSSSTGNTGELFF. CDR3 nucleotides: TGTGCCAGCAGCTCCTCGACAGGGAACACCGGGGAGCTGTTTTTT.

This chain uses TRBV9 with TRBJ2-6, with D tentatively TRBD2 (6 bases). Germline V gene lookup returns CDR1 SGDLS and CDR2 YYNGEE. Trimming left V 2 bases short and J 1 base short, with 10 bases between. This CDR3 is built from 16 residues. The CDR3 reads CASSVFGGSGANVLTF. The CDR3 region has the DNA TGTGCCAGCAGCGTTTTTGGAGGGTCTGGGGCCAACGTCCTGACTTTC.

This clone came up a few times. The chain links TRBV7-2 to TRBJ1-1; no firm D call. The germline V gene encodes CDR1 SGHTA and CDR2 FQGNSA. The length of the CDR3 is 13 residues. The ends were cut back, 1 base at V and 8 bases at J, with 11 bases in the middle. CDR3 in DNA: TGTGCCAGCAGCTTAGAAAGACTAGGGGAAGCTTTCTTT. Its translation: CASSLERLGEAFF.

The chain has TRBV11-1 and TRBJ2-3; D not resolved. The CDR3 sequence is 13 residues long. Per germline, CDR1 SGHAT and CDR2 FQDESV (reference sequence). V was pared by 5 bases and J by 2 bases, with 8 bases between. The CDR3 spells CASSAGDTDTQYF. The CDR3 bases are TGTGCCAGCAGCGCCGGAGACACAGATACGCAGTATTTT.

This chain uses TRBV9 with TRBJ2-7; possible D gene TRBD2, 6 bases. V was trimmed by 4 bases and J by 3 bases, leaving 14 bases between them. This CDR3 has 14 amino acids. Germline V gene data show CDR1 as SGDLS and CDR2 as YYNGEE. The CDR3 sequence: CASSMAGTHYEQYF. The CDR3 nucleotides read TGTGCCAGCAGCATGGCCGGGACTCACTACGAGCAGTACTTC. Supplemented by reference TRBV9 and TRBJ2-7, the full variable domain reads DSGVTQTPKHLITATGQRVTLRCSPRSGDLSVYWYQQSLDQGLQFLIQYYNGEERAKGNILERFSAQQFPDLHSELNLSSLELGDSALYFCASSMAGTHYEQYFGPGTRLTVT.

This clone has more than one count but fewer than ten. The genes are TRBV5-1 and TRBJ1-2, with D maybe TRBD1 (5 bases). Looked up from germline, CDR1 is SGHRS and CDR2 is YFSETQ. This CDR3 has 15 residues. Trimming shortened V by 4 bases and J by 0 bases, and 13 bases separated the two germline ends. DNA for the CDR3: TGCGCCAGCAGCCCGGTAGGGGCACCTAACTATGGCTACACCTTC. The encoded protein is CASSPVGAPNYGYTF. Together with reference TRBV5-1 and TRBJ1-2, the CDR3 gives the full variable domain: KAGVTQTPRYLIKTRGQQVTLSCSPISGHRSVSWYQQTPGQGLQFLFEYFSETQRNKGNFPGRFSGRQFSNSRSEMNVSTLELGDSALYLCASSPVGAPNYGYTFGSGTRLTVV.

The chain is built from TRBV5-4 and TRBJ1-5; D remains unclear. There are 15 residues in the CDR3. Germline assignment: CDR1 SGHNT and CDR2 YYREEE (reference sequence). Trimming took 0 bases from V and 7 from J, leaving 14 bases between them. CDR3 nucleotides: TGTGCCAGCAGCTTGGAAATAGCGGGTTTACAGCCCCAGCATTTT. It codes for CASSLEIAGLQPQHF.

This chain links TRBV19 with TRBJ2-1; D may be TRBD1 (6 bases). V was trimmed by 2 bases and J by 8 bases, leaving 13 bases between them. The CDR3 is made up of 14 amino acids. Germline V gives CDR1 LNHDA, CDR2 SQIVND (reference sequence). CDR3 bases: TGTGCCAGTAGTATATGGGGGCGAGGGGATGAGCAGTTCTTC. As protein: CASSIWGRGDEQFF.

The J gene is TRBJ2-1, the V gene TRBV7-6; 7 nucleotides agree with TRBD2. J was trimmed by 5 bases and V by 1 base; bases with no gene match: 5. Germline V gives CDR1 SGHVS, CDR2 FNYEAQ. This CDR3 spans 15 amino acids. Here the CDR3 DNA reads TGTGCCAGCAGCTTAGGCGGGGGACGGAACAATGAGCAGTTCTTC. As protein: CASSLGGGRNNEQFF. Variable domain in full (rest from reference TRBV7-6 and TRBJ2-1): GAGVSQSPRYKVTKRGQDVALRCDPISGHVSLYWYRQALGQGPEFLTYFNYEAQQDKSGLPNDRFSAERPEGSISTLTIQRTEQRDSAMYRCASSLGGGRNNEQFFGPGTRLTVL.

This clone came up a few times. This rearrangement joins TRBV13 to TRBJ1-4; no reliable D call. The CDR3 has 14 amino acids. From germline, CDR1 is PRHDT and CDR2 FYEKMQ (reference sequence). V was pared by 0 bases and J by 6 bases, with 8 bases between. Here the CDR3 reads CASSLGRGYEKLFF. In DNA form, the CDR3 reads TGTGCCAGCAGCTTAGGCAGAGGCTATGAAAAACTGTTTTTT.

This clone was counted a few times. The V gene is TRBV7-9, the J gene TRBJ1-4; D is unclear. Trimming removed 5 bases from V and 8 bases from J, with 12 bases in between. Per the germline V gene, CDR1 is SEHNR and CDR2 is FQNEAQ (reference sequence). The CDR3 covers 13 residues. The CDR3 sequence: CASSLQIPEKLFF. For the CDR3, the DNA is TGTGCCAGCAGCCTGCAGATCCCGGAAAAACTGTTTTTT.

The chain uses TRBV2 and TRBJ1-1; a possible D gene is TRBD1 (5 bases). The CDR3 runs 14 residues. CDR1 is SNHLY, CDR2 FYNNEI, per germline. Trimming took 2 bases from V and 11 from J, leaving 18 bases between them. The CDR3 loop reads CASSEHGRTHGAFF. The DNA of the CDR3 is TGTGCCAGCAGTGAACACGGACGGACACACGGGGCTTTCTTT.

The chain employs TRBV11-3 and TRBJ2-7; tentative D call: TRBD1 (5 bases). Germline V gene lookup returns CDR1 SGHNT and CDR2 YENEEA. The V end lost 4 bases, the J end lost 1 base, and 14 bases lay between the germline ends. The CDR3 has 15 amino acids. The CDR3 reads CASSSPTESSYEQYF. The CDR3 DNA is TGTGCCAGCAGCTCCCCGACAGAGAGTTCCTACGAGCAGTACTTC.

The CDR3 DNA is TGTGCCAGTCGGCCGGACACGAACACCGGGGAGCTGTTTTTT. Residues: CASRPDTNTGELFF. The genes are TRBV9 and TRBJ2-2; D may be TRBD1 (5 bases). V lost 8 bases to trimming and J lost 0 bases, with 11 bases between them. The CDR3 totals 14 residues. In germline, CDR1 is SGDLS, CDR2 YYNGEE.

CDR3 residues: CASSQPTGGAGGYTF. CDR3 nucleotides: TGTGCCAGCAGCCAGCCGACAGGGGGCGCAGGGGGCTACACCTTC. The gene calls are TRBV4-2 and TRBJ1-2; 10 bases align to TRBD1. CDR3 length equals 15 residues. Germline V CDR1 and CDR2: LGHNA, YNFKEQ. V lost 3 bases and J lost 8; bases outside the gene matches: 9.

This chain links TRBV11-2 with TRBJ2-1, with 7 bases lining up with TRBD2. This CDR3 spans 16 amino acids. V gave up 1 base and J gave up 1 base; unmatched junction bases: 4. The V gene's germline CDR1 is SGHAT and CDR2 FQNNGV. The CDR3: CASSLAASGSYNEQFF. CDR3 in DNA: TGTGCCAGCAGCTTAGCGGCTAGCGGTTCCTACAATGAGCAGTTCTTC.

V gene TRBV5-6 combines with J gene TRBJ2-1; TRBD2 matches 10 bases. The CDR3 is 14 residues long. Germline V gene data show CDR1 as SGHDT and CDR2 as YYEEEE. V shed 2 bases, J shed 10 bases, and the junction held 6 bases outside the gene matches. In nucleotides, the CDR3 is TGTGCCAGCAGCTTTTTATCAGCGGGAGGGGAGCAGTTCTTC. Translating it yields CASSFLSAGGEQFF.

This clone has only a few counts. The chain uses TRBV11-2 and TRBJ2-1, with TRBD2 matching over 9 bases. The junction had 2 bases not matched to a gene; V was cut back by 0 bases and J by 2 bases. This CDR3 is built from 16 residues. Germline V gene data show CDR1 as SGHAT and CDR2 as FQNNGV. The CDR3 sequence: CASSLDRLAAYNEQFF. CDR3 sequence (DNA): TGTGCCAGCAGCTTAGATCGACTAGCGGCCTACAATGAGCAGTTCTTC.

The CDR3: CASSYKRQESNQPQHF. The CDR3, as DNA: TGTGCCAGCAGTTATAAGAGACAGGAGAGCAATCAGCCCCAGCATTTT. This chain joins TRBV7-4 and TRBJ1-5; a possible D gene is TRBD1 (6 bases). This CDR3 contains 16 residues. Trimming took 6 bases from V and 1 from J, leaving 16 bases between them. CDR1 is SGHVT and CDR2 is SQSDAQ in the germline V gene.

In this sample, this clone turned up once. Its ends do not fully match the called genes, so a read error is possible. The V gene is TRBV7-7, the J gene TRBJ2-1, with 10 positions matching TRBD2. The CDR3 runs to 14 residues. Germline V gene lookup returns CDR1 SSHAT and CDR2 FNYEAQ (reference sequence). CDR3 loop: CASTDGASGSEQFF. The CDR3, as DNA: TGTGCTAGCACCGACGGGGCTAGCGGGAGTGAGCAGTTCTTC.

V usage is TRBV5-4 and J usage is TRBJ2-1; 13 bases align to TRBD2. Germline V gene data show CDR1 as SGHNT and CDR2 as YYREEE (reference sequence). Trimming at V came to 4 bases and at J to 4 bases, leaving 5 bases not matched to a gene. The CDR3 runs to 16 residues. The CDR3 nucleotides read TGTGCCAGCAGCCCTCAGACTAGCGGGGGGTACAATGAGCAGTTCTTC. Translated: CASSPQTSGGYNEQFF.

The J gene is TRBJ2-5, the V gene TRBV30, with 7 bases identical to TRBD2. Germline loops: CDR1 GTSNPN, CDR2 SVGIG (reference sequence). The length of the CDR3 is 13 residues. Losses at the gene ends were 3 bases for V and 5 bases for J; bases not matched to a gene: 6. The CDR3, as DNA: TGTGCCTGGAGCTATAAGGGAGGGGAGACCCAGTACTTC. This sequence encodes CAWSYKGGETQYF.

This sequence joins TRBV15 and TRBJ2-2, with TRBD1 as a possible D gene (6 bases). This CDR3 region has 15 residues. Looked up from germline, CDR1 is LNHNV and CDR2 is YYDKDF (reference sequence). Trimming removed 1 base at V and 2 bases at J, with 8 bases between. CDR3: CATSRAGQNTGELFF. Here the CDR3 DNA reads TGTGCCACCAGCAGAGCGGGACAAAACACCGGGGAGCTGTTTTTT.

J is TRBJ2-7 and V is TRBV18, with D perhaps TRBD2 (5 bases). Trimming took off 4 bases at V and 7 bases at J, with 14 bases between the two ends. Germline V gene data show CDR1 as KGHSH and CDR2 as LQKENI. CDR3 length: 13 residues. This CDR3 is CASSQANSGEQYF. The CDR3 nucleotides are TGTGCCAGCTCACAGGCCAATTCGGGGGAGCAGTACTTC.

CDR3 residues: CASSIPLGGSAGYEQYF. The CDR3 DNA reads as TGTGCCAGTAGTATTCCCCTCGGAGGGTCGGCAGGCTACGAGCAGTACTTC. The rearrangement joins TRBV19 to TRBJ2-7; D is possibly TRBD2 (6 bases). This CDR3 comprises 17 residues. Trimming removed 3 bases at V and 3 bases at J, with 21 bases between. Germline assignment: CDR1 LNHDA and CDR2 SQIVND (reference sequence).

The chain has TRBV7-9 and TRBJ2-1; weak D call: TRBD1 (6 bases). Looked up from germline, CDR1 is SEHNR and CDR2 is FQNEAQ (reference sequence). This CDR3 is 13 amino acids long. V was trimmed by 0 bases and J by 10 bases, leaving 10 bases between them. The CDR3 loop reads CASSLAADREQFF. The CDR3 region has the DNA TGTGCCAGCAGCTTAGCCGCGGACAGAGAGCAGTTCTTC.

This clone has only a few counts. The rearrangement uses TRBV2 and TRBJ1-2; the D is unclear. The germline V gene has CDR1 SNHLY and CDR2 FYNNEI. CDR3 size: 13 residues. V dropped 3 bases and J dropped 3 bases, with 8 bases sitting between them. Here the CDR3 reads CASSDGGYYGYTF. In nucleotides, the CDR3 is TGTGCCAGCAGTGATGGCGGGTACTATGGCTACACCTTC.

The chain couples TRBV4-2 to TRBJ1-2; D gene ambiguous. CDR3 size: 14 residues. The V and J ends lost 1 base and 3 bases respectively, with 9 bases between them. Germline V gives CDR1 LGHNA, CDR2 YNFKEQ. Here the CDR3 reads CASSQVTVDYGYTF. The CDR3 nucleotides are TGTGCCAGCAGCCAAGTTACGGTGGACTATGGCTACACCTTC.